The 25 T cell receptor beta chains listed next were all sequenced from one sample in a study of shared clonotypes between healthy human individuals. The table came from immunoSEQ multiplex PCR; TCRdb's copy has only in-frame clones and leaves some out. The sample lists 2 million to 3 million clones, more than 85% occurring once. The sample was naive CD4+ T cells from PBMCs. Stated subset: CD45RA+ positively selected. These receptors were collected from a man aged 18 to 35 in good health. Some clones in this sample may be carry-over from other donors' samples.

The rearrangement links TRBV7-2 to TRBJ2-3; possible D gene TRBD2, 5 bases. CDR1 and CDR2 (germline): SGHTA, FQGNSA. This CDR3 spans 16 amino acids. Deletions cut 1 base from V and 2 bases from J, with 13 bases between. The CDR3 reads CASSLVAGVLTDTQYF. The CDR3 DNA reads TGTGCCAGCAGCTTAGTGGCGGGTGTACTCACAGATACGCAGTATTTT. Full variable domain (missing parts from reference TRBV7-2 and TRBJ2-3): GAGVSQSPSNKVTEKGKDVELRCDPISGHTALYWYRQSLGQGLEFLIYFQGNSAPDKSGLPSDRFSAERTGGSVSTLTIQRTQQEDSAVYLCASSLVAGVLTDTQYFGPGTRLTVL.

The V call is TRBV4-3, the J call TRBJ2-1, with 10 bases that match TRBD2. Trimming cost V 1 base and J 5 bases; bases outside gene matches: 8. Germline V gene data show CDR1 as LGHNA and CDR2 as YSLEER. The CDR3 covers 17 residues. CDR3: CASSQGVRTSGHNEQFF. CDR3 nucleotide sequence: TGCGCCAGCAGCCAAGGTGTTCGGACTAGCGGTCACAATGAGCAGTTCTTC.

Note on this clone: The same CDR3 is also encoded by other DNA sequences in this sample. This chain links TRBV5-1 with TRBJ2-1, with D uncertain. V lost 4 bases and J 3 bases, leaving 8 bases between the germline ends. CDR3 length equals 13 residues. Germline CDR1 and CDR2: SGHRS and YFSETQ. The CDR3 is CASSRDYYNEQFF. The CDR3 bases are TGCGCCAGCAGCCGAGATTACTACAATGAGCAGTTCTTC.

To note about this clone: At the DNA level, this CDR3 is encoded by other sequences in the same sample as well. The rearrangement uses TRBV7-9 and TRBJ1-1; 8 nucleotides line up with TRBD1. V lost 5 bases, J lost 0 bases, and 5 bases stayed unmatched. The CDR3 runs 15 residues. Per germline, CDR1 SEHNR and CDR2 FQNEAQ (reference sequence). The CDR3 sequence is CASSARQGMNTEAFF. The CDR3 DNA follows: TGTGCCAGCAGCGCCCGACAGGGGATGAACACTGAAGCTTTCTTT.

As regards this clone: The same CDR3 is also encoded by other DNA sequences in this sample. V gene TRBV9 combines with J gene TRBJ2-2; D gene uncertain. Trimming removed 0 bases at V and 3 bases at J, with 6 bases between. The CDR3 has 14 amino acids. From germline, CDR1 is SGDLS and CDR2 YYNGEE. For the CDR3, the DNA is TGTGCCAGCAGCGTAGCTGGGTACACCGGGGAGCTGTTTTTT. Translation gives CASSVAGYTGELFF. Variable domain in full (rest from reference TRBV9 and TRBJ2-2): DSGVTQTPKHLITATGQRVTLRCSPRSGDLSVYWYQQSLDQGLQFLIQYYNGEERAKGNILERFSAQQFPDLHSELNLSSLELGDSALYFCASSVAGYTGELFFGEGSRLTVL.

This chain uses TRBV4-3 with TRBJ2-1, with D perhaps being TRBD1 or TRBD2 (5 bases each). Germline CDR1 is LGHNA and CDR2 is YSLEER. Trimming pared 4 bases from V and 8 bases from J, leaving 24 bases between. The CDR3 is made up of 17 amino acids. CDR3 DNA sequence: TGCGCCAGCAGCCGAGAAACCGGGACGACTACCCCCCATGAGCAGTTCTTC. Its protein is CASSRETGTTTPHEQFF.

The J gene is TRBJ2-2, the V gene TRBV7-3; D ambiguous. This CDR3 has 15 amino acids. Trimming removed 0 bases at V and 5 bases at J, with 10 bases between. Germline CDR1 and CDR2: SGHTA and FQGTGA. The CDR3 sequence is CASSLTYDGTGELFF. In nucleotides, the CDR3 is TGTGCCAGCAGCTTAACGTATGACGGAACCGGGGAGCTGTTTTTT.

The V call is TRBV11-2, the J call TRBJ2-5, with D possibly being TRBD2 (5 bases). Matching the DNA end better, TRBJ2-7 makes the J call doubtful. Germline V gene lookup returns CDR1 SGHAT and CDR2 FQNNGV. The CDR3 is made up of 15 amino acids. The CDR3 nucleotides are TGTGCCAGCAGCTTCAACCCGGGGTATTCCTACGAGCAGTACTTC. Protein product: CASSFNPGYSYEQYF.

The rearrangement joins TRBV18 to TRBJ2-3, with D perhaps TRBD2 (6 bases). Between the trimmed V and J ends, which lost 3 bases and 4 bases, there was a span of 8 bases. Germline V CDR1 and CDR2: KGHSH, LQKENI. The CDR3 has 13 residues. The CDR3 loop is CASSPERADTQYF. The CDR3, as DNA: TGTGCCAGCTCACCGGAGCGGGCAGATACGCAGTATTTT.

The V gene is TRBV21-1, the J gene TRBJ1-5; the DNA was not compared with TRBD1, the D call given in the table. TRBV21-1 is annotated as a pseudogene. The CDR3 sequence is 15 residues long. The DNA for the CDR3 is TGTGCCAGCAGCAAAGAGGGGCAGGGGGGTCAGCCCCAGCATTTT. It yields the protein CASSKEGQGGQPQHF.

The chain couples TRBV14 to TRBJ1-2; D call uncertain. Germline loops: CDR1 SGHDN, CDR2 FVKESK. The CDR3 has 13 amino acids. V was cut by 2 bases and J by 7 bases, with 11 bases left in between. The CDR3 DNA reads TGTGCCAGCAGCCAACGGGTTGAGAGTGGCTACACCTTC. Its protein product is CASSQRVESGYTF.

The chain uses TRBV11-2 and TRBJ2-7; D may match TRBD1 or TRBD2 (7 bases each). Per the germline V gene, CDR1 is SGHAT and CDR2 is FQNNGV. The ends were cut back, 5 bases at V and 3 bases at J, with 11 bases in the middle. CDR3 length: 13 residues. This chain's CDR3 is CASSQGGLYEQYF. DNA of the CDR3: TGTGCCAGCAGCCAGGGGGGGCTCTACGAGCAGTACTTC. Variable domain in full (rest from reference TRBV11-2 and TRBJ2-7): EAGVAQSPRYKIIEKRQSVAFWCNPISGHATLYWYQQILGQGPKLLIQFQNNGVVDDSQLPKDRFSAERLKGVDSTLKIQPAKLEDSAVYLCASSQGGLYEQYFGPGTRLTVT.

This chain links TRBV4-1 with TRBJ2-7; perhaps TRBD1 as D (7 bases). V was trimmed by 1 base and J by 4 bases, leaving 26 bases between them. Germline V CDR1 and CDR2: MGHRA, YSYEKL. The length of the CDR3 is 19 residues. In nucleotides, the CDR3 is TGCGCCAGCAGCCAAGCGGAAGGGGGCCGAATAGGGGCGGGGTACGAGCAGTACTTC. It codes for CASSQAEGGRIGAGYEQYF.

The chain has TRBV6-1 and TRBJ1-3; D is unresolved. This CDR3 is built from 15 residues. V shed 0 bases and J shed 9 bases, with 15 bases lying between them. Germline CDR1 and CDR2: MNHNS and SASEGT. The CDR3 DNA reads TGTGCCAGCAGTGAAGCCCCCAGGCGCGGCGGCACCATATATTTT. It specifies CASSEAPRRGGTIYF.

The J gene is TRBJ2-1, the V gene TRBV5-1; D is perhaps TRBD1 or TRBD2 (6 bases each). Trimming shortened V by 4 bases and J by 4 bases, and 15 bases separated the two germline ends. There are 15 residues in the CDR3. The germline V gene has CDR1 SGHRS and CDR2 YFSETQ. CDR3 region: CASSPGAGLYNEQFF. CDR3 nucleotides: TGCGCCAGCAGCCCGGGGGCGGGATTGTACAATGAGCAGTTCTTC.

This chain joins TRBV5-1 and TRBJ2-5; 7 nucleotides agree with TRBD2. There are 15 residues in the CDR3. Germline V gene data show CDR1 as SGHRS and CDR2 as YFSETQ. The V segment lost 0 bases and the J segment 9 bases; nucleotides outside the gene matches: 11. This CDR3 reads CASSLELAVYEAQYF. The CDR3, as DNA: TGCGCCAGCAGCTTGGAGCTAGCGGTTTATGAGGCCCAGTACTTC.

This rearrangement joins TRBV6-5 to TRBJ1-6; 9 nucleotides align to TRBD1. Germline lookup yields CDR1 MNHEY and CDR2 SVGAGI. Trimming at V came to 6 bases and at J to 7 bases, leaving 7 bases not matched to a gene. The CDR3 sequence is 15 residues long. DNA for the CDR3: TGTGCCAGCAGGGATACCGGGACAGGGAATTCACCCCTCCACTTT. Encoded protein: CASRDTGTGNSPLHF.

Of note for this clone: This sample includes further DNA sequences coding for the same CDR3. The rearrangement links TRBV28 to TRBJ1-2; 8 nucleotides align to TRBD1. The CDR3 loop spans 12 amino acids. The trim removed 6 bases at V and 7 bases at J, leaving 4 bases unmatched. CDR1 is MDHEN and CDR2 is SYDVKM in the germline V gene. CDR3 amino acids: CASRSGGSGYTF. The CDR3, as DNA: TGTGCCAGCAGATCAGGGGGCTCTGGCTACACCTTC.

This CDR3 reads CASSVELAGASYNEQFF. DNA of the CDR3: TGTGCCAGCAGCGTAGAGCTAGCGGGGGCATCCTACAATGAGCAGTTCTTC. The rearrangement uses TRBV9 and TRBJ2-1; 10 nucleotides align to TRBD2. The ends lost 0 bases at V and 1 base at J; junction bases unmatched: 4. The CDR3 extends over 17 amino acids. The germline gives CDR1 SGDLS, CDR2 YYNGEE.

Worth noting for this clone: Different DNA sequences within this sample yield the same CDR3. The chain combines TRBV5-1 with TRBJ1-5, with a weak D call TRBD1 (5 bases). Per germline, CDR1 SGHRS and CDR2 YFSETQ. The length of the CDR3 is 13 residues. V was clipped by 2 bases and J by 3 bases, with 6 bases between them. The CDR3 sequence is CASSLGDNQPQHF. The CDR3 nucleotides read TGCGCCAGCAGCTTAGGGGACAATCAGCCCCAGCATTTT.

The chain couples TRBV5-1 to TRBJ2-1; 13 positions agree with TRBD2. This CDR3 contains 16 residues. Germline V gene lookup returns CDR1 SGHRS and CDR2 YFSETQ. The trim removed 4 bases at V and 3 bases at J, leaving 4 bases unmatched. The CDR3, as DNA: TGCGCCAGCAGCCCCGGACTAGCGGGAGTCTACAATGAGCAGTTCTTC. Protein sequence: CASSPGLAGVYNEQFF.

This clone was counted a single time. The chain carries TRBV28 and TRBJ1-2; no clear D gene. This CDR3 is 13 amino acids long. The germline gives CDR1 MDHEN, CDR2 SYDVKM. V was shortened by 6 bases and J by 0 bases, with 8 bases between the two germline ends. The CDR3 DNA sequence: TGTGCCAGCAGGGTGAATTCTAACTATGGCTACACCTTC. Its translation is CASRVNSNYGYTF.

The chain recombines TRBV19 with TRBJ1-3, with D unresolved. CDR1 and CDR2 from the germline V gene are LNHDA and SQIVND (reference sequence). This CDR3 spans 13 amino acids. With 3 bases removed from V and 7 bases from J, the gap between germline ends came to 10 bases. The CDR3 sequence is CASSIRVRNTIYF. CDR3 coding DNA: TGTGCCAGTAGTATCCGAGTGAGGAACACCATATATTTT.

V gene TRBV5-5 combines with J gene TRBJ2-7, with TRBD1 matching over 9 bases. The CDR3 sequence is 13 residues long. J was trimmed by 6 bases and V by 4 bases; bases with no gene match: 5. Germline V gives CDR1 SGHKS, CDR2 YYEKEE (reference sequence). CDR3 coding DNA: TGTGCCAGCAGCATAGGACAGGGGTTCGAGCAGTACTTC. As protein: CASSIGQGFEQYF.

CDR3 loop: CASSPPLSRLTDTQYF. CDR3 sequence (DNA): TGTGCCAGCAGCCCCCCTCTCTCGCGGCTCACAGATACGCAGTATTTT. The chain carries TRBV14 and TRBJ2-3; unclear D gene. Trimming pared 4 bases from V and 2 bases from J, leaving 16 bases between. Germline values: CDR1 SGHDN, CDR2 FVKESK. This CDR3 is built from 16 residues.